This T cell receptor beta chain was captured in a study of T-cell memory formation after mild COVID-19. TCRdb recomputed calls from the 5' RACE reads with MiXCR, one row per CDR3 protein. The sample yields just over 350,000 distinct CDR3 sequences, 13% to 15% seen once. Germline V gene data show CDR1 as SGHKS and CDR2 as YYEKEE (reference sequence). V lost 0 bases, J lost 0 bases, and 11 bases lay in between. The CDR3 loop spans 16 amino acids. The genes are TRBV5-5 and TRBJ2-3, with D perhaps TRBD2 (6 bases). Sequencing input: PBMCs or a T cell subset sorted from them (not recorded which). The TCR comes from a man younger than 35 who had mild COVID-19 (a few samples of this study predate the infection). Cell type and time point are not known. The CDR3: CASSLEIGTSTDTQYF. In DNA form, the CDR3 reads TGTGCCAGCAGCTTGGAAATTGGGACTAGCACAGATACGCAGTATTTT.